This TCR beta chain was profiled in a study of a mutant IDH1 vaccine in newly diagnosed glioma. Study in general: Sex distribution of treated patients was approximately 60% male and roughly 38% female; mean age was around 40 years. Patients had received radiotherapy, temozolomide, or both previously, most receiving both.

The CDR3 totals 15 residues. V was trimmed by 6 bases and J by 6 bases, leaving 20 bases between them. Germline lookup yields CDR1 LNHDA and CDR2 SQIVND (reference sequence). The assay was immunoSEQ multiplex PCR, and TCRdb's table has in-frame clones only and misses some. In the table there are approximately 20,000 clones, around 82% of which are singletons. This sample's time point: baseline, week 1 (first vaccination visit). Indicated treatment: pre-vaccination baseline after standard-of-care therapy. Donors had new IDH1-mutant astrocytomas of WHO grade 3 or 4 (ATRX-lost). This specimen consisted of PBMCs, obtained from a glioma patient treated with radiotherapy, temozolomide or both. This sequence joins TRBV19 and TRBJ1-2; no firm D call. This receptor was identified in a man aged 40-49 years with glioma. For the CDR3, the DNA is TGTGCCAGTAGGCTTTCGGGAGGTGTATCTCATGGCTACACCTTC. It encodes CASRLSGGVSHGYTF.